This TCR beta chain is from a study of blood T cell repertoires in COVID-19. Study overall: Acute and convalescent COVID-19 specimens originated in the United States, Italy and Spain. T cells, B-cell-depleted T cells, or PBMCs provided the cDNA or gDNA that served as material.

This clone was seen just once. As processed by the authors: Reference gene primer amplification gave estimated nucleated cell counts. Here immunoSEQ multiplex PCR was the method, and the copy in TCRdb shows in-frame clones only, minus some. From that table come the V and J calls and clone size; the DNA was used to work out D and trimming. The sample holds 80,000 to 100,000 clones; approximately 80% are singletons and the top ten take about 11%. The sequence came from a man between 65 and 85 years old with active or convalescent COVID-19. Sequenced: peripheral blood.

CDR3 bases: TGTGCCAGCAGTGAACGGGGGGGCACAGATACGCAGTATTTT. As protein: CASSERGGTDTQYF. This chain uses TRBV6-4 with TRBJ2-3, with TRBD2 matching 7 bases. Germline V gene lookup returns CDR1 MRHNA and CDR2 SNTAGT. V lost 3 bases to trimming and J lost 1 base; unmatched junction nucleotides: 1. The CDR3 is 14 residues long.